This entry concerns a single TCR beta chain. This clone was counted a single time. This receptor's antigen is unknown. Per-nucleotide qualities are absent, and no much larger clonotype sits a single base away. TCRbeta CDR3 regions were amplified from genomic DNA using the immunoSEQ Assay, a bias-controlled multiplex PCR. The authors' pipeline ran thus. Within the assay, amplification of reference gene primers was used to estimate how many nucleated cells each sample contained. Sequence reads were collapsed and filtered to measure the absolute abundance of every unique TCRbeta CDR3 rearrangement. Productive Simpson clonality was computed per sample as the square root of Simpson's diversity index over productive rearrangements. TCRdb took this table from immuneACCESS and kept in-frame rearrangements with V and J called. Such tables lack part of the clones; where checked against another copy, unresolved V genes explain under half of the gap, and the rest is unexplained. V, J and clone size reflect that table, while D and trimming were determined from the DNA. This sample holds about 240,000 clones; around 86% were observed only once. The ten largest clonotypes hold 9% to 15% of the sample.

This specimen comes from a study of blood T cell repertoires in COVID-19 (dated by TCRdb to 2020 to 2022). Background for the entire study: Collaborator samples came from the United States, Italy and Spain and covered acute and convalescent phases of COVID-19. The prospective study material was composed of cDNA or gDNA derived from T cells, B-cell-depleted T cells, or PBMCs. Samples were obtained from the ongoing ImmuneRACE study (first 160 participants) and from 1,254 subjects provided by 6 global collaborators. Where available, HLA class I and class II types were obtained from metadata supplied by the sample provider rather than from assay-based typing. Subjects who had been exposed to COVID-19, were actively infected with it, or had recovered from it provided the deeply sampled blood TCRbeta repertoires that made up the dataset. The repertoires were released in a freely available public database meant as a resource for research on the immune response to SARS-CoV-2. A de-identified subject ID, COVID-19 status, age in years and sex were almost always included in the sample metadata.

Trimming accounts for 4 bases at V and 1 base at J, while the number of junction bases matched to no gene is 3. The CDR3 numbers 15 residues from cysteine through phenylalanine. Only the CDR3 DNA is retained, 45 bases long and in frame from the first base. The germline V gene sets CDR1 to SGHVS and CDR2 to FQNEAQ. The full study reports these points: The quantity of clinical and demographic metadata differed by source and by participant and was supplied without curation.

Each collaborating institution followed its own protocols to collect whole blood in K2EDTA tubes. For TCRbeta analysis, collaborator samples were shipped as frozen whole blood, as isolated PBMCs, or as DNA extracted from either sample type. Recombination linked TRBV7-8 to TRBJ2-2, and 7 junctional nucleotides match TRBD1. The source is an older man with acute or convalescent COVID-19. The material sequenced was peripheral blood. The sequenced DNA: TGTGCCAGCAGCTCCCGACAGGGGAACACCGGGGAGCTGTTTTTT. The resulting protein is CASSSRQGNTGELFF.